These T cell receptor beta chains were read from a single sample in a study of T cell changes during pregnancy in multiple sclerosis. Produced via immunoSEQ multiplex PCR; TCRdb's table is partial and in-frame only. The table records about 87,000 clones, roughly 95% of them present only once. The material was peripheral blood, obtained in the third trimester of pregnancy. Source of these receptors: a female donor in good health, enrolled as a control in a pregnancy study. The CDR3 runs from the conserved cysteine through the conserved F or W. A D gene is named only where the DNA matches it firmly. A clone size is listed for some rows: how often the clone was seen (once, few, many), or a class if it is expanded.

. | TRBJ2-3 | TRBV6-5 | TRBD1 | TGTGCCAGCAGTTACTCGACAGGGGAGGTCGCAGATACGCAGTATTTT | CASSYSTGEVADTQYF
. | TRBJ2-3 | TRBV27 | TRBD2 | TGTGCCACCTCCCCCGACGGGAGGAATGCAGATACGCAGTATTTT | CATSPDGRNADTQYF
once | TRBJ1-4 | TRBV28 | . | TGTGCCAGCAGCCCTCCATGGACAGTTAATGAAAAACTGTTTTTT | CASSPPWTVNEKLFF
once | TRBJ2-6 | TRBV10-3 | TRBD2 | TGTGCCACGGCCGAGTGGGGGGGCTCTGGGGCCAACGTCCTGACTTTC | CATAEWGGSGANVLTF
. | TRBJ1-2 | TRBV10-3 | TRBD1 | TGTGCCGTGGAGGACAGGGATAACTATGGCTACACCTTC | CAVEDRDNYGYTF
. | TRBJ1-1 | TRBV7-2 | . | TGTGCCAGCAGCTTAGCGTCAGGGATGAACACTGAAGCTTTCTTT | CASSLASGMNTEAFF
. | TRBJ2-7 | TRBV5-6 | TRBD1 | TGTGCCAGCAGCGCGCTCCTGGACAGGGGAGGGTACGAGCAGTACTTC | CASSALLDRGGYEQYF
. | TRBJ2-7 | TRBV10-3 | . | TGTGCCATCAGTGAGTCGGGGTCGACTAGCTCCTACGAGCAGTACTTC | CAISESGSTSSYEQYF
. | TRBJ1-2 | TRBV29-1 | TRBD1 | TGCAGCGTCCGATCAGGGGGCGCCCCGGGACACACCTTC | CSVRSGGAPGHTF
. | TRBJ2-7 | TRBV6-5 | . | TGTGCCAGCAGTTACGACAACTACGAGCAGTACTTC | CASSYDNYEQYF
. | TRBJ1-1 | TRBV7-9 | . | TGTGCCAGCCAGACCGGTGGGCAGCTCAACACTGAAGCTTTCTTT | CASQTGGQLNTEAFF
. | TRBJ1-4 | TRBV27 | . | TGTGCCAGCAGGCGACAGTCCGGTAATGAAAAACTGTTTTTT | CASRRQSGNEKLFF
. | TRBJ2-1 | TRBV23-1 | TRBD2 | TGCGCCAGCAGTCAAAGAACTAGCGGGGTCTACAATGAGCAGTTCTTC | CASSQRTSGVYNEQFF
. | TRBJ1-1 | TRBV19 | . | TGTGCCAGTAGTACACAGGCGCTGATGAACACTGAAGCTTTCTTT | CASSTQALMNTEAFF
once | TRBJ1-1 | TRBV5-1 | TRBD1 | TGCGCCACCGCACAGGGGTCCTTGAACACTGAAGCTTTCTTT | CATAQGSLNTEAFF
. | TRBJ2-1 | TRBV6-1 | TRBD2 | TGTGCCAGCTCGGGAGGGGGGAACTACAATGAGCAGTTCTTC | CASSGGGNYNEQFF
. | TRBJ1-1 | TRBV2 | TRBD1 | TGTGCCAGCAGTGATTGGGGACAGGCGAACACTGAAGCTTTCTTT | CASSDWGQANTEAFF
. | TRBJ2-3 | TRBV2 | TRBD2 | TGTGCCAGCAGTCCGGGGGGGAGCACAGATACGCAGTATTTT | CASSPGGSTDTQYF
. | TRBJ1-1 | TRBV4-1 | . | TGCGCCAGCAGGAACAGGAGGGTAGGCACTGAAGCTTTCTTT | CASRNRRVGTEAFF
. | TRBJ1-5 | TRBV2 | . | TGTGCCAGCAGTCAAGACAGCCAGAGCGGGCCCCAGCATTTT | CASSQDSQSGPQHF
once | TRBJ2-7 | TRBV27 | TRBD1 | TGTGCCAGCAGTTTATCGGCCGGGGACAGGGTTTCCTACGAGCAGTACTTC | CASSLSAGDRVSYEQYF
. | TRBJ1-2 | TRBV11-2 | . | TGTGCCAGCAGCCATGTTCGGGCAGGGTCGGATGGCTACACCTTC | CASSHVRAGSDGYTF
. | TRBJ2-7 | TRBV25-1 | TRBD2 | TGTGCCAGCAGCCGGGCCGGGAGGGCCCACGAGCAGTACTTC | CASSRAGRAHEQYF
. | TRBJ1-4 | TRBV29-1 | . | TGCAGCGTGCGTCGCGAGTCTAATGAAAAACTGTTTTTT | CSVRRESNEKLFF
. | TRBJ2-7 | TRBV7-6 | TRBD1 | TGTGCCAGCAGCTCCTGGACAGGCGTTATTGCCTACGAGCAGTACTTC | CASSSWTGVIAYEQYF
. | TRBJ2-1 | TRBV29-1 | TRBD2 | TGCAGCGTTACACTAGCGGGAGGCGGCTACAATGAGCAGTTCTTC | CSVTLAGGGYNEQFF
. | TRBJ2-1 | TRBV11-3 | . | TGTGCCAGCAGCCCGGACAGCGGGATCTCCTACAATGAGCAGTTCTTC | CASSPDSGISYNEQFF
. | TRBJ2-3 | TRBV15 | TRBD2 | TGTGCCACCAGCGGCGGGAGTCACGGCACAGATACGCAGTATTTT | CATSGGSHGTDTQYF
. | TRBJ1-4 | TRBV2 | TRBD1 | TGTGCCAGCAAAGAGACAGGGCTGATAACTAATGAAAAACTGTTTTTT | CASKETGLITNEKLFF
. | TRBJ2-7 | TRBV7-9 | TRBD2 | TGTGCCAGCAGCTATCTAGCGGGGGGAGCCTACGAGCAGTACTTC | CASSYLAGGAYEQYF
. | TRBJ2-7 | TRBV29-1 | . | TGCAGCGTCCTGGACTATCCGCGGAGCTCCTACGAGCAGTACTTC | CSVLDYPRSSYEQYF
. | TRBJ2-2 | TRBV6-5 | TRBD1 | TGTGCCAGCAAGACAGGGTGGGACACCGGGGAGCTGTTTTTT | CASKTGWDTGELFF
once | TRBJ2-5 | TRBV4-1 | . | TGCGCCAGCAGCCTTACTGGGGGAGGAGAGACCCAGTACTTC | CASSLTGGGETQYF
. | TRBJ2-4 | TRBV7-2 | TRBD2 | TGTGCCAGCAGCTTTAGCGGGAGTGAGGACATTCAGTACTTC | CASSFSGSEDIQYF
. | TRBJ1-5 | TRBV18 | TRBD1 | TGTGCCAGCTCACAGGGGACAGGGAACAATCAGCCCCAGCATTTT | CASSQGTGNNQPQHF
. | TRBJ2-7 | TRBV6-1 | TRBD1 | TGTGCCAGCAGTGAAGGGGACAGGATCGTTTCGGCCTACGAGCAGTACTTC | CASSEGDRIVSAYEQYF
. | TRBJ2-1 | TRBV2 | . | TGTGCCAGCAGTCCGGGACTTATGAACAATGAGCAGTTCTTC | CASSPGLMNNEQFF
. | TRBJ2-7 | TRBV5-1 | . | TGCGCCAGCAGCTTGCCCGACTCTTACGAGCAGTACTTC | CASSLPDSYEQYF
. | TRBJ1-1 | TRBV4-1 | . | TGCGCCAGCAGCCCGTTCGGGCAGGGTAAAGAGGCTTTCTTT | CASSPFGQGKEAFF
. | TRBJ1-1 | TRBV5-1 | TRBD1 | TGCGCCAGCAGCTCACAGGGGTTGAACACTGAAGCTTTCTTT | CASSSQGLNTEAFF
once | TRBJ2-7 | TRBV27 | TRBD1 | TGTGCCAGCAGTTTGGGGACAGGGTACGAGCAGTACTTC | CASSLGTGYEQYF
. | TRBJ2-5 | TRBV7-9 | . | TGTGCCAGCAGCTTAGCCTGGCAGACCCAGTACTTC | CASSLAWQTQYF
. | TRBJ1-4 | TRBV19 | . | TGTGCCAGTAGATCTCTCGAGATAACTAATGAAAAACTGTTTTTT | CASRSLEITNEKLFF
. | TRBJ2-2 | TRBV19 | TRBD2 | TGTGCCAGCCCGGGACTAGCGGGAGGGATCGGGGAGCTGTTTTTT | CASPGLAGGIGELFF
. | TRBJ1-2 | TRBV19 | . | TGTGCCAGTAGTATAGCCGAAAGGGGGAACTATGGCTACACCTTC | CASSIAERGNYGYTF
. | TRBJ1-2 | TRBV5-4 | TRBD1 | TGTGCCAGCAGCTCATCCGGGACAGGGCTCTATGGCTACACCTTC | CASSSSGTGLYGYTF
. | TRBJ2-2 | TRBV29-1 | TRBD2 | TGCAGCGGAAAGACTAGCGGGTCGGGGGAGCTGTTTTTT | CSGKTSGSGELFF
. | TRBJ1-4 | TRBV25-1 | . | TGTGCCAGCAGTGAATTGTACAGGGATAGTGAAAAACTGTTTTTT | CASSELYRDSEKLFF